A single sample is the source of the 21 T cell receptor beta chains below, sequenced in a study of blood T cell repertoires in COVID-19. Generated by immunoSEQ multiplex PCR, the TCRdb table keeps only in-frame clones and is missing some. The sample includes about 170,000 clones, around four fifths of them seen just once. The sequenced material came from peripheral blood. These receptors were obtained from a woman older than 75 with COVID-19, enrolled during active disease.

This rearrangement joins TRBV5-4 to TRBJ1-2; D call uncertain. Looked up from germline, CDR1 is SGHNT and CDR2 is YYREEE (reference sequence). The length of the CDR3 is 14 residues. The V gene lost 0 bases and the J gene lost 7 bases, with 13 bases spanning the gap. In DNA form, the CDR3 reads TGTGCCAGCAGCTTGGTTGCGGGGTTGCCTGGCTACACCTTC. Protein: CASSLVAGLPGYTF.

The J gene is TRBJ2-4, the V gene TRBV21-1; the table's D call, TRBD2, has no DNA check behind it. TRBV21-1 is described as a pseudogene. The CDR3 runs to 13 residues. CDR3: CASSLWTKNIQYF. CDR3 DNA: TGTGCCAGCAGCCTATGGACTAAAAACATTCAGTACTTC.

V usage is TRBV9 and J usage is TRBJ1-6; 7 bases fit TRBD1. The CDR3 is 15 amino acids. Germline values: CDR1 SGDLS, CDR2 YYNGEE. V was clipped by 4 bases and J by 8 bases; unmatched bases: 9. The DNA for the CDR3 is TGTGCCAGCAGCCTCCTAGGACAGGTAGATTCACCCCTCCACTTT. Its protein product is CASSLLGQVDSPLHF.

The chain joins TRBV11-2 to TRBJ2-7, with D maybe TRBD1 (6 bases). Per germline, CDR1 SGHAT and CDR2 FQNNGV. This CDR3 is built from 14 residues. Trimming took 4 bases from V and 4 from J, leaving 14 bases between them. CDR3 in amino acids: CASSSAGTYYEQYF. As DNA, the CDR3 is TGTGCCAGCAGCTCCGCCGGGACATATTACGAGCAGTACTTC.

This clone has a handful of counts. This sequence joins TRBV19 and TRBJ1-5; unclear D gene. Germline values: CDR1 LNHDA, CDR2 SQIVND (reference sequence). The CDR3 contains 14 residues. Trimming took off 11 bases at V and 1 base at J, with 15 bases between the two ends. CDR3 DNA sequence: TGTGCCTCCTGGGCCGTTATGAGCAATCAGCCCCAGCATTTT. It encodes CASWAVMSNQPQHF.

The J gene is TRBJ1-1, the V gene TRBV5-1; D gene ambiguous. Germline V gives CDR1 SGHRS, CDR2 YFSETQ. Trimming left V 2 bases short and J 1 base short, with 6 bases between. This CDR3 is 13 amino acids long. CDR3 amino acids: CASSFQENTEAFF. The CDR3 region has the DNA TGCGCCAGCAGCTTCCAGGAGAACACTGAAGCTTTCTTT.

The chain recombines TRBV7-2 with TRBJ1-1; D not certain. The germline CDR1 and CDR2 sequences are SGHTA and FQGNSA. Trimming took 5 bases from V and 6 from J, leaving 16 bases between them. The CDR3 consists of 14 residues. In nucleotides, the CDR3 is TGTGCCAGCAGCCTCGGGAGGATGGGCGCTGAAGCTTTCTTT. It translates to CASSLGRMGAEAFF. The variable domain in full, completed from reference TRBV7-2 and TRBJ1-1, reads GAGVSQSPSNKVTEKGKDVELRCDPISGHTALYWYRQSLGQGLEFLIYFQGNSAPDKSGLPSDRFSAERTGGSVSTLTIQRTQQEDSAVYLCASSLGRMGAEAFFGQGTRLTVV.

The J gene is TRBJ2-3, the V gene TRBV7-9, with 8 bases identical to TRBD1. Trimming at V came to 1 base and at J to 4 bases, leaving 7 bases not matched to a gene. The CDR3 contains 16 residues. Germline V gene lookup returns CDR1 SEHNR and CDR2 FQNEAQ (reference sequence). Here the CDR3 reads CASSLGSTGGADTQYF. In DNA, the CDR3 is TGTGCCAGCAGCTTAGGTTCTACAGGGGGAGCAGATACGCAGTATTTT.

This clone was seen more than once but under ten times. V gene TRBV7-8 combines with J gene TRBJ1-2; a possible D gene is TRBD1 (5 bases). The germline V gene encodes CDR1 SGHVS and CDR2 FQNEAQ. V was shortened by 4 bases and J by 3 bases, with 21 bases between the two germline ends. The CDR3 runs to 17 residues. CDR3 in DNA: TGTGCCAGCAGCTATATCCCAAGCAGGCCGGGGGACTATGGCTACACCTTC. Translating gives CASSYIPSRPGDYGYTF.

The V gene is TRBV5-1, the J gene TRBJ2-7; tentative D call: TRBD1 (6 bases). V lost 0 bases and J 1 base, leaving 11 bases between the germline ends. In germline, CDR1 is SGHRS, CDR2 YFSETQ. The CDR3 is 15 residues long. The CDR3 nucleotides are TGCGCCAGCAGCTTGGCCTGGGACATATCCTACGAGCAGTACTTC. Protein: CASSLAWDISYEQYF.

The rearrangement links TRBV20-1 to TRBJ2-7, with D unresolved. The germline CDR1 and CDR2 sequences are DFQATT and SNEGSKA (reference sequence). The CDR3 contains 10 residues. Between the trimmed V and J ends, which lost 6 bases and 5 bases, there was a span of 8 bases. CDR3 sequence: CSALSNEQYF. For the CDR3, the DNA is TGCAGTGCCCTCAGTAACGAGCAGTACTTC.

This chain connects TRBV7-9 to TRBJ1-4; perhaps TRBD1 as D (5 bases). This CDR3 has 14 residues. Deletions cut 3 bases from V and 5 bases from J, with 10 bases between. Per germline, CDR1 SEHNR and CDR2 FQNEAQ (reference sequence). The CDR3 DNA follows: TGTGCCAGCAGCTTTGGCAGGGCGAATGAAAAACTGTTTTTT. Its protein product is CASSFGRANEKLFF.

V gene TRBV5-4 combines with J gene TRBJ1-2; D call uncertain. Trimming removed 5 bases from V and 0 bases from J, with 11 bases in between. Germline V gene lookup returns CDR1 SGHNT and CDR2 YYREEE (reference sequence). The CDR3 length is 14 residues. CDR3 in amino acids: CASSAGGTNYGYTF. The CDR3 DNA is TGTGCCAGCAGTGCGGGCGGAACTAACTATGGCTACACCTTC.

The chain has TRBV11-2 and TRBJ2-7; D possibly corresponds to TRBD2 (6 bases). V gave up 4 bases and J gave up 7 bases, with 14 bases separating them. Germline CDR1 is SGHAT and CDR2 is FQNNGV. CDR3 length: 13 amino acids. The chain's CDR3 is CASSSGLNLEQYF. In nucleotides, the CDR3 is TGTGCCAGCAGCTCGGGACTGAATCTGGAGCAGTACTTC.

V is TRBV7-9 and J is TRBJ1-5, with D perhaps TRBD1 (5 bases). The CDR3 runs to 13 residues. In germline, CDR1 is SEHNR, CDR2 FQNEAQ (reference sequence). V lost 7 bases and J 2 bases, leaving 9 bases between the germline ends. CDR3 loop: CASKRDGNQPQHF. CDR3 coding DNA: TGTGCCAGCAAGCGGGACGGCAATCAGCCCCAGCATTTT.

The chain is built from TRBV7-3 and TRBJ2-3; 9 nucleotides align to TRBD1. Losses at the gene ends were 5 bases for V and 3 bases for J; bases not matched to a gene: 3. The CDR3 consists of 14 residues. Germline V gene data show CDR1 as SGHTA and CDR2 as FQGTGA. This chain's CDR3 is CASSQQGATDTQYF. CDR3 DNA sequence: TGTGCCAGCAGCCAACAGGGGGCTACAGATACGCAGTATTTT.

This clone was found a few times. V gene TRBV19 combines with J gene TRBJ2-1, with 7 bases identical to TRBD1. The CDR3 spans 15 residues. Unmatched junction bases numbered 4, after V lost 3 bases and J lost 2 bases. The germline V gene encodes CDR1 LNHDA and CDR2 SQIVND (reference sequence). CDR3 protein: CASSMDRQPYNEQFF. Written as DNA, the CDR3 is TGTGCCAGTAGTATGGACAGGCAACCCTACAATGAGCAGTTCTTC.

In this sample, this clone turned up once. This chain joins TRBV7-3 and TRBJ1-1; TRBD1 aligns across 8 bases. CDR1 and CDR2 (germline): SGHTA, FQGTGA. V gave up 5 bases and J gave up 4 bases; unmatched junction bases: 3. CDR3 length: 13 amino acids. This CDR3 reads CASSLGQGTEAFF. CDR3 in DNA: TGTGCCAGCAGCCTCGGACAGGGCACTGAAGCTTTCTTT.

The CDR3 spells CASSPPGQGMTGANVLTF. The CDR3 DNA reads as TGTGCCAGCAGCCCCCCGGGACAGGGTATGACTGGGGCCAACGTCCTGACTTTC. This chain links TRBV5-4 with TRBJ2-6, with 9 bases fitting TRBD1. The CDR3 has 18 residues. Germline lookup yields CDR1 SGHNT and CDR2 YYREEE (reference sequence). V lost 4 bases, J lost 2 bases, and 10 bases stayed unmatched.

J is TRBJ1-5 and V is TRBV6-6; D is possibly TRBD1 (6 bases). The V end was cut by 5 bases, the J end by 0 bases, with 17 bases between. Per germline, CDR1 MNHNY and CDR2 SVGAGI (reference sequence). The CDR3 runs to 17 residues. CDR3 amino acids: CASSRLQGMVSNQPQHF. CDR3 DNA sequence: TGTGCCAGCAGTCGACTACAGGGTATGGTTAGCAATCAGCCCCAGCATTTT.

CDR3 nucleotide sequence: TGTGCCAGCAGTCCTTTTACCGGGACAGGGTACGAGCAGTACTTC. Amino acid sequence: CASSPFTGTGYEQYF. The chain recombines TRBV28 with TRBJ2-7, with 9 bases that match TRBD1. With V trimmed by 5 bases and J by 4 bases, 9 bases remained unmatched. Germline CDR1 is MDHEN and CDR2 is SYDVKM. This CDR3 spans 15 amino acids.